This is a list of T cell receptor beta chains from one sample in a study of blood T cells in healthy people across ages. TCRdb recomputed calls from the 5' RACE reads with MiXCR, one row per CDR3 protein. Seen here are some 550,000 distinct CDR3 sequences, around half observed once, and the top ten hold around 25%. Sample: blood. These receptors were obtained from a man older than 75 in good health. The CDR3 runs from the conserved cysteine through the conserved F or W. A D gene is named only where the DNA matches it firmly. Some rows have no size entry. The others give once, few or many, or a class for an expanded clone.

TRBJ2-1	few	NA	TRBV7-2	CASSLVLSRDEQFF	TGTGCCAGCAGCTTAGTACTTTCCAGGGATGAGCAGTTCTTC
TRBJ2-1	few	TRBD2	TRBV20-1	CSARDPGGGRYNEQFF	TGCAGTGCTAGAGATCCTGGGGGCGGGAGGTACAATGAGCAGTTCTTC
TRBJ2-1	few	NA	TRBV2	CASTQPGYNEQFF	TGTGCCAGCACACAGCCGGGCTACAATGAGCAGTTCTTC
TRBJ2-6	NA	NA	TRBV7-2	CASSLFRGTGANALTF	TGTGCCAGCAGCTTATTTCGGGGGACTGGGGCCAACGCCCTGACTTTC
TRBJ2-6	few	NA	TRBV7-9	CASRQGPSSGANVLTF	TGTGCCAGCAGGCAGGGACCAAGCTCTGGGGCCAACGTCCTGACTTTC
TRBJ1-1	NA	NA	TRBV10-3	CAISDLGAGTEAFF	TGTGCCATCAGTGATCTAGGGGCCGGCACTGAAGCTTTCTTT
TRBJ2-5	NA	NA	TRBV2	CASSGGVGVRETQYF	TGTGCCAGCAGTGGCGGAGTTGGGGTTCGTGAGACCCAGTACTTC
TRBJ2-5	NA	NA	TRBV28	CASSLILRRQETQYF	TGTGCCAGCAGTTTAATCCTCCGGCGACAAGAGACCCAGTACTTC
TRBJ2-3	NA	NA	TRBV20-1	CSAAPYTRDTQYF	TGCAGTGCCGCACCCTACACCCGAGATACGCAGTATTTT
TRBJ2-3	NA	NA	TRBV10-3	CAISESLVLGDTQYF	TGTGCCATCAGTGAGTCGCTTGTCTTGGGGGATACGCAGTATTTT
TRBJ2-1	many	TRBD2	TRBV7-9	CASRPVGGDEQFF	TGTGCCAGCAGGCCGGTCGGGGGGGATGAGCAGTTCTTC
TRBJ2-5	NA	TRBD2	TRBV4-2	CASRLGRGSQETQYF	TGTGCCAGCAGACTCGGGCGGGGGAGTCAAGAGACCCAGTACTTC
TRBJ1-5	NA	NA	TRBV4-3	CASSQGYASGQPQHF	TGCGCCAGCAGCCAAGGATACGCGTCGGGCCAGCCCCAGCATTTT
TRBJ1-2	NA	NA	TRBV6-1	CASSQDRRATKYGYTF	TGTGCCAGCAGTCAAGACAGGAGGGCAACTAAGTATGGCTACACCTTC
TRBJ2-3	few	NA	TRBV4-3	CASSRRSAGPGTDTQYF	TGCGCCAGCAGCCGAAGATCTGCAGGGCCGGGCACAGATACGCAGTATTTT
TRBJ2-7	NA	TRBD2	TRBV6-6	CASRRTGGTYEQYF	TGTGCCAGCAGAAGGACGGGGGGGACCTACGAGCAGTACTTC
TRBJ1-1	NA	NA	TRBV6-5	CASSYGLGFVNTEAFF	TGTGCCAGCAGTTACGGTTTGGGGTTCGTGAACACTGAAGCTTTCTTT
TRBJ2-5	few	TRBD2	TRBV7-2	CASKEGLAMETQYF	TGTGCCAGCAAAGAAGGACTAGCGATGGAGACCCAGTACTTC
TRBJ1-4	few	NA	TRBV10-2	CASRPQGKNEKLFF	TGCGCCAGCAGACCACAGGGTAAAAATGAAAAACTGTTTTTT
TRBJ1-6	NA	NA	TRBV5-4	CASSFQGLNNSPLHF	TGTGCCAGCAGCTTTCAGGGACTGAATAATTCACCCCTCCACTTT
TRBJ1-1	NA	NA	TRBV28	CASRPPMNTEAFF	TGTGCCAGCAGACCCCCCATGAACACTGAAGCTTTCTTT
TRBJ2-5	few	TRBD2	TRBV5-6	CASSKTSEYQETQYF	TGTGCCAGCAGCAAAACTAGCGAGTACCAAGAGACCCAGTACTTC
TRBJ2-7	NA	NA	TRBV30	CAWRRSYEQYF	TGTGCCTGGCGTCGAAGCTACGAGCAGTACTTC
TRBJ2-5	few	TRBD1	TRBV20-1	CSARRSGGVETQYF	TGCAGTGCTAGACGGTCAGGGGGCGTGGAGACCCAGTACTTC
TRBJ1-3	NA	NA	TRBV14	CASSPYRSGNTIYF	TGTGCCAGCAGCCCTTACCGCTCTGGAAACACCATATATTTT
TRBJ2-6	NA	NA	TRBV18	CASSRPHISGANVLTF	TGTGCCAGCTCCCGCCCTCACATCTCTGGGGCCAACGTCCTGACTTTC
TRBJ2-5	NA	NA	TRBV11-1	CASSLRIAQTQYF	TGTGCCAGCAGCTTACGGATAGCACAGACCCAGTACTTC
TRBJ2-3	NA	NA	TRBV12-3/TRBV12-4	CASSRWSTQYF	TGTGCCAGCAGTCGGTGGAGTACGCAGTATTTT
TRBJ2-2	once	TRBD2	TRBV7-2	CASSRRGDTGELFF	TGTGCCAGCAGCAGACGGGGGGACACCGGGGAGCTGTTTTTT
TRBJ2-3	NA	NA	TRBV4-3	CASSQGVNGPTDTQYF	TGCGCCAGCAGCCAAGGAGTAAACGGCCCCACAGATACGCAGTATTTT
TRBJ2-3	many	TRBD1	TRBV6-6	CASSSPAQGATDTQYF	TGTGCCAGCAGTTCCCCGGCACAGGGGGCAACAGATACGCAGTATTTT
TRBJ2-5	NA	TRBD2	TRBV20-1	CSASGLAGASQETQYF	TGCAGTGCTAGTGGGCTAGCGGGGGCGTCCCAAGAGACCCAGTACTTC
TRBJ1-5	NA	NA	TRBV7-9	CASGLGGNQPQHF	TGTGCCAGCGGCCTCGGGGGCAATCAGCCCCAGCATTTT
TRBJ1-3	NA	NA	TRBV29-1	CSGAVTAVSGNTIYF	TGCAGCGGCGCAGTGACAGCAGTCTCTGGAAACACCATATATTTT
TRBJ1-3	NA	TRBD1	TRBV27	CASSKGTGPKRGTIYF	TGTGCCAGCAGTAAGGGGACAGGACCGAAGAGGGGTACCATATATTTT
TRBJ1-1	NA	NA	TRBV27	CASKGGGITEAFF	TGTGCCAGCAAAGGAGGGGGGATCACTGAAGCTTTCTTT
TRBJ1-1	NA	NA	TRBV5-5	CASSLAWQNTEAFF	TGTGCCAGCAGCTTGGCGTGGCAGAACACTGAAGCTTTCTTT
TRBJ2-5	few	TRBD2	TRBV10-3	CAIRSGGGETQYF	TGTGCCATCAGGAGCGGGGGCGGGGAGACCCAGTACTTC
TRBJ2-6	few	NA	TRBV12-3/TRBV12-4	CASSPGAGAGANVLTF	TGTGCCAGCAGTCCGGGGGCGGGGGCAGGGGCCAACGTCCTGACTTTC
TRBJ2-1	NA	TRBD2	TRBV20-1	CSARPGLAPRGEQFF	TGCAGTGCTAGACCGGGACTAGCGCCCAGAGGTGAGCAGTTCTTC